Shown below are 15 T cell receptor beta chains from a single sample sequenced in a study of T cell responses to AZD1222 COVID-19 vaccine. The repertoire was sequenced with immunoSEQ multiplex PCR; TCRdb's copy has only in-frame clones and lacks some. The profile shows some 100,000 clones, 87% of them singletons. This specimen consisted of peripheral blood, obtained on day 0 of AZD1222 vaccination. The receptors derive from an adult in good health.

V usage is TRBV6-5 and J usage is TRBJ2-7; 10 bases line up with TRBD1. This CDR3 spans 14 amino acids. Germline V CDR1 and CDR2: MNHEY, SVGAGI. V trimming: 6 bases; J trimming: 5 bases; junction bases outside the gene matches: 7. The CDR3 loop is CASRPGTGADEQYF. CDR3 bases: TGTGCCAGCAGACCTGGGACAGGGGCGGACGAGCAGTACTTC.

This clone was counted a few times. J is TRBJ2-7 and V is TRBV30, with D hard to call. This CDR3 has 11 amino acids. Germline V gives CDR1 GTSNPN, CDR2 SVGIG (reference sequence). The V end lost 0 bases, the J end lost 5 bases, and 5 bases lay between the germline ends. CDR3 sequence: CAWSVDHEQYF. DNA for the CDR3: TGTGCCTGGAGTGTAGACCACGAGCAGTACTTC.

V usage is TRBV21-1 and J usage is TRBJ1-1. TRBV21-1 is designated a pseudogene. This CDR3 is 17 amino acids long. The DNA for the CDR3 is TGTGCCAGCAGCAAACCGCGATTGGGGGTCCTCCATCCTGAAGCTTTCTTT. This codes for CASSKPRLGVLHPEAFF.

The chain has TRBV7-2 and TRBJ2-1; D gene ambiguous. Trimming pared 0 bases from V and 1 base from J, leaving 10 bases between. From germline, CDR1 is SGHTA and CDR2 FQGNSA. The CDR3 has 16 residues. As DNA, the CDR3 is TGTGCCAGCAGCTTAGCGCCCGTGGCGTCCTACAATGAGCAGTTCTTC. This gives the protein CASSLAPVASYNEQFF.

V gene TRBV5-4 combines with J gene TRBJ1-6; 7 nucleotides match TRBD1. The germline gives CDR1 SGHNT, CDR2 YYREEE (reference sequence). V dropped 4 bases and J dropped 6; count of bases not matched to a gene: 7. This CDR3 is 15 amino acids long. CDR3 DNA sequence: TGTGCCAGCAGCCCGACCCGGGACAGTAATTCACCCCTCCACTTT. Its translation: CASSPTRDSNSPLHF.

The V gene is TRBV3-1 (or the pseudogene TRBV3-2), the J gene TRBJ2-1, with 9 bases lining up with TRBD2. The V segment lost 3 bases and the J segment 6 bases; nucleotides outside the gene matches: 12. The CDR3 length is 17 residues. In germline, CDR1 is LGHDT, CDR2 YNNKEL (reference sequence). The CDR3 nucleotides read TGTGCCAGCAGCCACCCAGGCGGACTAGCGAGCCGCAATGAGCAGTTCTTC. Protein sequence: CASSHPGGLASRNEQFF.

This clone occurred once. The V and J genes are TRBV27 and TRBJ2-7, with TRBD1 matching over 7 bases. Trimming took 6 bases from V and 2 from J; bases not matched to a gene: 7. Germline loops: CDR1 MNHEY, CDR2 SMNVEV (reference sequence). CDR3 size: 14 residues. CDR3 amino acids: CASRRQGLAYEQYF. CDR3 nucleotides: TGTGCCAGCAGGAGACAGGGCTTAGCCTACGAGCAGTACTTC.

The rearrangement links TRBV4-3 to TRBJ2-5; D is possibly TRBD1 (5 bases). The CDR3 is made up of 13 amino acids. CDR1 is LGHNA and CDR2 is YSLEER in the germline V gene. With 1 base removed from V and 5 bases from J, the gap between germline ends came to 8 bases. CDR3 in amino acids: CASSQGRAETQYF. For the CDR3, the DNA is TGCGCCAGCAGCCAAGGCAGGGCGGAGACCCAGTACTTC.

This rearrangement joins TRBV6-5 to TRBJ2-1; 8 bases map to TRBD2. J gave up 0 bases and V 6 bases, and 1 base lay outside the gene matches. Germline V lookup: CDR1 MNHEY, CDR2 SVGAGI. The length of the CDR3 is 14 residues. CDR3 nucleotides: TGTGCCAGCAGGCGGGAGGCCTCCTACAATGAGCAGTTCTTC. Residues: CASRREASYNEQFF.

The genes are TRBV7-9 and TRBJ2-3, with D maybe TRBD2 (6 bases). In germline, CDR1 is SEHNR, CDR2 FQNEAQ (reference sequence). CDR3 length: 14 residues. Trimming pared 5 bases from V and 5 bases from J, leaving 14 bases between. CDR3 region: CASSNILGGDTQYF. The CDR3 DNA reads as TGTGCCAGCAGCAACATACTGGGGGGAGATACGCAGTATTTT.

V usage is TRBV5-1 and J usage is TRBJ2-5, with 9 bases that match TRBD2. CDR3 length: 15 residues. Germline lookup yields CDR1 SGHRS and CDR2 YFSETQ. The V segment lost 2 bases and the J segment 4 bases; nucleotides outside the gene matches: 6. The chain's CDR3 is CASSLPGGGAETQYF. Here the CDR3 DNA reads TGCGCCAGCAGCTTACCGGGCGGGGGGGCAGAGACCCAGTACTTC.

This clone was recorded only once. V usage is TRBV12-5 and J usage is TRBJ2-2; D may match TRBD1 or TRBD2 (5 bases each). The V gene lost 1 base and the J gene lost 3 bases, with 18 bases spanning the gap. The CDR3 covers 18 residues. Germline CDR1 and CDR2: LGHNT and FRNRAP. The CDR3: CASGLGDGYSLHTGELFF. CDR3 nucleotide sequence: TGTGCTAGTGGTTTGGGGGACGGCTACTCCCTTCACACCGGGGAGCTGTTTTTT.

CDR3 residues: CASSPPGGGGTYNEQFF. Written as DNA, the CDR3 is TGTGCCAGCAGCCCCCCGGGAGGCGGGGGGACTTACAATGAGCAGTTCTTC. The chain combines TRBV5-4 with TRBJ2-1; 8 bases map to TRBD2. The CDR3 runs to 17 residues. Looked up from germline, CDR1 is SGHNT and CDR2 is YYREEE (reference sequence). Trimming at V came to 4 bases and at J to 4 bases, leaving 13 bases not matched to a gene.

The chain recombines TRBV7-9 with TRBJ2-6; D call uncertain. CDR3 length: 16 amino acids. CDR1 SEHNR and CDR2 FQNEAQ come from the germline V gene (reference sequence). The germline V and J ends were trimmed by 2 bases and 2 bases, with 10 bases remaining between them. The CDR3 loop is CASSLQQRPGANVLTF. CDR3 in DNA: TGTGCCAGCAGCTTACAACAGCGCCCTGGGGCCAACGTCCTGACTTTC.

The CDR3 DNA reads as TGTGCCAGCAGTCCCGGACGAACTAGCGGGGAGACAGATACGCAGTATTTT. As protein: CASSPGRTSGETDTQYF. The chain couples TRBV11-3 to TRBJ2-3, with 10 bases fitting TRBD2. The ends lost 6 bases at V and 3 bases at J; junction bases unmatched: 12. Germline V gives CDR1 SGHNT, CDR2 YENEEA. CDR3 length: 17 amino acids.